Listed below are T cell receptor beta chains from one sample, sequenced in a study of shared clonotypes between healthy human individuals. Data came from immunoSEQ multiplex PCR; TCRdb stores just in-frame clones and leaves some out. The sample consists of around 700,000 clones, approximately 75% of them appearing once. Sequencing used memory CD4+ T cells sorted from blood. The receptor set was obtained from a woman aged 30 to 39 in good health. CDR3s leave out the opening cysteine and the closing phenylalanine or tryptophan.

TRBJ2-6	TRBV19	ASSPPKRDLGSWANVLT
TRBJ2-1	TRBV19	ASRIRESSYNEQF
TRBJ1-2	TRBV6-1	ASSDWTWYGYT
TRBJ1-5	TRBV14	ASSDRGDQPQH
TRBJ1-1	TRBV2	ASSYRGTGGRSAEAF
TRBJ1-3	TRBV5-1	ASSLDQVSGNTIY
TRBJ2-1	TRBV25-1	ASSESNPGQGEYNEQF
TRBJ2-2	TRBV6-4	ASSEDGRAGELF
TRBJ2-3	TRBV6-5	ASSYSNPNTDTQY
TRBJ1-1	TRBV28	AGRSKSTEAF
TRBJ2-2	TRBV6-5	ASSYGVGSGELF
TRBJ1-5	TRBV2	ASRSGTASNQPQH
TRBJ2-1	TRBV7-6	ASSSSTSRVANEQF
TRBJ1-1	TRBV11-2	ASSLVRGAIEAF
TRBJ1-4	TRBV30	AWSGSTNEKLF
TRBJ1-2	TRBV21-1	ASSKGGQADYGYT
TRBJ1-5	TRBV6-1	ASSEVWGNNQPQH
TRBJ2-7	TRBV27	ASSSRVPPYEQY
TRBJ2-1	TRBV11-3	ASSLYRETFNEQF
TRBJ2-5	TRBV27	ASSLSASGTETQY
TRBJ1-3	TRBV10-1	ASSDSSSGNTIY
TRBJ1-2	TRBV28	ASSSGEYRTAGYT
TRBJ1-2	TRBV6-6	ASRVNYGYT
TRBJ2-4	TRBV27	ASSSTGVRAKNIQY
TRBJ1-1	TRBV19	ASTSAGTTGEAF
TRBJ1-4	TRBV28	ASSSGQPGDEKLF
TRBJ2-6	TRBV6-4	ASRNIGISGANVLT
TRBJ2-2	TRBV6-5	ASKSGELF
TRBJ2-3	TRBV18	ASSPTLAGTDTQY
NA	TRBV7-9	ASSDRGPSEQY
TRBJ1-2	TRBV30	AWTPRNGYT
TRBJ2-1	TRBV14	ASSHLPGRISYNEQF
TRBJ2-2	TRBV29-1	SVRGLAANTGELF
TRBJ1-5	TRBV4-1	ASSQEWMVWPQH
TRBJ2-1	TRBV18	ASWTGGNEQF
TRBJ2-7	TRBV7-9	ASSSRTGGSEQY
TRBJ2-3	TRBV7-8	ASSLGGASTQY
TRBJ2-3	TRBV27	ASSPRLSDTQY
TRBJ1-1	TRBV9	ASSPSGVEAF